A single T cell receptor beta chain is shown here with its context. Its antigen is as yet unknown. This entry is derived from a study of T-cell reconstitution after alpha-beta-depleted transplantation in children. Study results and limitations: Reportedly, roughly two months post-transplant, alpha-beta T cells arose from several hundred expanded graft clones.

Unique molecular identifiers were incorporated into the prepared TCRbeta library. One entry per CDR3 protein, called by TCRdb with MiXCR from the PCR reads. The table has fewer than 400,000 distinct CDR3 sequences, roughly 21% seen once. This specimen was PBMCs, mostly from graft donor cells, taken 180 days after TCRalphabeta/CD19-depleted stem cell transplant. The source of this sequence is a male patient younger than 18 who had a stem cell transplant for acute lymphoblastic leukemia, so the T cells may come from the graft donor.

CDR3 sequence (DNA): TGCAGCGCATGGGGAGGAGTAGCGACCTACAATGAGCAGTTCTTC. Encoded protein: CSAWGGVATYNEQFF. The rearrangement uses TRBV29-1 and TRBJ2-1, with a weak D call TRBD2 (6 bases). The V end lost 7 bases, the J end lost 2 bases, and 18 bases lay between the germline ends. This CDR3 comprises 15 residues. Germline lookup yields CDR1 SQVTM and CDR2 ANQGSEA.